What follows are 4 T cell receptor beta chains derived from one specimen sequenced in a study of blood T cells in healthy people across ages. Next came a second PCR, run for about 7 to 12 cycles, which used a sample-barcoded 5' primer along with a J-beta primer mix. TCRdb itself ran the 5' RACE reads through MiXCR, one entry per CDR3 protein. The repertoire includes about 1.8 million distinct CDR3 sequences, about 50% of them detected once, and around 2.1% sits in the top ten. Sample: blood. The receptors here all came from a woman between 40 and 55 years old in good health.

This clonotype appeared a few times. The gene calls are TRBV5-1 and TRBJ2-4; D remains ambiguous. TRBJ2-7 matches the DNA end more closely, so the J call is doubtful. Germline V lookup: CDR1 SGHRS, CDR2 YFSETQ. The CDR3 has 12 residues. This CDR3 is CASSLNNNEQYF. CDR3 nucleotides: TGCGCCAGCAGCTTGAACAATAACGAGCAGTACTTC.

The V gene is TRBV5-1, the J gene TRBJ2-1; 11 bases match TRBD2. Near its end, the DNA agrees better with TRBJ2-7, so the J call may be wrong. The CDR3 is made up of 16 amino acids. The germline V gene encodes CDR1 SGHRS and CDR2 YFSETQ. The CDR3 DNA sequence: TGCGCCAGCAGCTGGGGGACTAGCGGCCCGTACAATGAGCAGTACTTC. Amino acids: CASSWGTSGPYNEQYF.

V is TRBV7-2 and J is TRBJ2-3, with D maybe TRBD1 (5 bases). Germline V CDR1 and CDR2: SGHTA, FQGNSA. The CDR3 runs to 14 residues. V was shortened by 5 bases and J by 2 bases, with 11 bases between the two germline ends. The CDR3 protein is CASSPGHYTDTQYF. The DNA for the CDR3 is TGTGCCAGCAGCCCCGGACACTACACAGATACGCAGTATTTT.

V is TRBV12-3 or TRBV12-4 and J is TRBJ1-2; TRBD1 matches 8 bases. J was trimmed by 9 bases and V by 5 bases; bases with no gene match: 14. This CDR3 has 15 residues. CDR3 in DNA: TGTGCCAGCAGTCCCCCGAGGGGGGACAGGTTTAGCTACACCTTC. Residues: CASSPPRGDRFSYTF.